The 24 T cell receptor beta chains given below trace back to one sample, sequenced in a study of T cells after yellow fever vaccination. TCRdb analysed the 5' RACE reads with MiXCR anew, one entry per CDR3 protein. The sample shows a few hundred thousand distinct CDR3 sequences, roughly 21% of them seen only once. Specimen: PBMCs, collected 15 days after the yellow fever booster vaccination. All receptors come from a man aged 25-45 years who received the YFV17D yellow fever vaccine.

This clonotype was found a few times. V usage is TRBV7-9 and J usage is TRBJ2-1; the D gene is possibly TRBD1 (6 bases). This CDR3 has 12 amino acids. The germline V gene has CDR1 SEHNR and CDR2 FQNEAQ (reference sequence). The CDR3 spells CAAGTKYNEQFF. The CDR3, as DNA: TGTGCAGCCGGGACAAAATACAATGAGCAGTTCTTC.

The chain employs TRBV20-1 and TRBJ2-7, with D perhaps matching TRBD2 (6 bases). V was clipped by 6 bases and J by 6 bases, with 18 bases between them. This CDR3 contains 13 residues. Germline V gene lookup returns CDR1 DFQATT and CDR2 SNEGSKA (reference sequence). CDR3 amino acids: CSATLAVGGEQYF. The CDR3 bases are TGCAGTGCCACACTAGCCGTGGGGGGCGAGCAGTACTTC.

In its sample, this clonotype was seen a few times. The chain has TRBV18 and TRBJ2-7; 7 nucleotides align to TRBD1. The V segment lost 1 base and the J segment 7 bases; nucleotides outside the gene matches: 7. CDR1 and CDR2 from the germline V gene are KGHSH and LQKENI. CDR3 size: 14 residues. The CDR3 reads CASSPLKGAYEQYF. The CDR3, as DNA: TGTGCCAGCTCACCACTGAAGGGGGCGTATGAGCAGTACTTC.

The gene calls are TRBV4-3 and TRBJ2-7; a weak D match, TRBD2 (6 bases). This CDR3 spans 16 amino acids. The V gene's germline CDR1 is LGHNA and CDR2 YSLEER. Trimming took 4 bases from V and 2 from J, leaving 18 bases between them. For the CDR3, the DNA is TGCGCCAGCAGCCCCTCGGGGGTCACCACAACCTACGAGCAGTACTTC. Encoded protein: CASSPSGVTTTYEQYF.

This clonotype has a handful of counts. The V and J genes are TRBV6-5 and TRBJ2-1; TRBD2 might be the D (6 bases). The germline V and J ends were trimmed by 10 bases and 7 bases, with 14 bases remaining between them. Germline CDR1 is MNHEY and CDR2 is SVGAGI. The CDR3 length is 12 residues. CDR3 sequence reads: CAIGTSRNEQFF. CDR3 bases: TGTGCCATAGGGACTTCGCGGAATGAGCAGTTCTTC.

The chain is built from TRBV4-3 and TRBJ2-1; D is unresolved. This CDR3 spans 14 amino acids. Germline-derived CDR1 and CDR2 are LGHNA and YSLEER. V was trimmed by 3 bases and J by 6 bases, leaving 12 bases between them. CDR3 loop: CASSHLGSANEQFF. DNA of the CDR3: TGCGCCAGCAGCCACTTGGGGTCTGCCAATGAGCAGTTCTTC.

V usage is TRBV29-1 and J usage is TRBJ2-5; 12 bases match TRBD2. V was clipped by 6 bases and J by 4 bases; unmatched bases: 6. In germline, CDR1 is SQVTM, CDR2 ANQGSEA. There are 14 residues in the CDR3. In nucleotides, the CDR3 is TGCAGCGTCCCGACTAGCGGGAGTAGAGAGACCCAGTACTTC. Amino acids: CSVPTSGSRETQYF.

This clonotype has just a few counts. The chain is built from TRBV3-1 and TRBJ2-7; D not resolved. Trimming stripped 1 base from V and 7 bases from J, with 14 bases between. The germline CDR1 and CDR2 sequences are LGHDT and YNNKEL (reference sequence). The CDR3 extends over 14 amino acids. The CDR3 DNA sequence: TGTGCCAGCAGCCAAGCCGGTCGGGCAGCTGAGCAGTACTTC. It translates to CASSQAGRAAEQYF.

This clonotype was counted a few times. The chain combines TRBV4-3 with TRBJ2-3; no firm D call. Trimming left V 7 bases short and J 4 bases short, with 12 bases between. This CDR3 is built from 13 residues. Germline lookup yields CDR1 LGHNA and CDR2 YSLEER. CDR3 bases: TGCGCCAGCACGCTGACGGGCTCAGATACGCAGTATTTT. It is translated as CASTLTGSDTQYF.

This clonotype occurred a few times. The rearrangement uses TRBV24-1 and TRBJ2-2, with D hard to call. In germline, CDR1 is KGHDR, CDR2 SFDVKD. This CDR3 spans 12 amino acids. V was cut by 6 bases and J by 6 bases, with 7 bases left in between. CDR3 amino acids: CATSSSAGELFF. The CDR3 DNA reads as TGTGCCACCAGTTCAAGCGCCGGGGAGCTGTTTTTT.

V is TRBV6-5 and J is TRBJ2-5; D is perhaps TRBD1 or TRBD2 (5 bases each). The CDR3 contains 15 residues. CDR1 is MNHEY and CDR2 is SVGAGI in the germline V gene. The V end was cut by 0 bases, the J end by 4 bases, with 12 bases between. The CDR3 DNA is TGTGCCAGCAGTTACTCGCTAGAGGGGCGAGAGACCCAGTACTTC. Protein product: CASSYSLEGRETQYF.

The table lists this clonotype with a few counts. The gene calls are TRBV6-1 and TRBJ2-7; TRBD2 aligns across 7 bases. The CDR3 runs to 15 residues. Germline CDR1 is MNHNS and CDR2 is SASEGT. V lost 6 bases and J lost 3; bases outside the gene matches: 11. The CDR3 bases are TGTGCCAGCAGGTGGGGGGGATCGGGTAACTACGAGCAGTACTTC. Protein product: CASRWGGSGNYEQYF.

This clonotype was picked up a small number of times. This is likely a read error, given that the CDR3 carries no conserved phenylalanine or tryptophan at its end. The chain links TRBV7-2 to TRBJ2-3; D remains ambiguous. Germline V CDR1 and CDR2: SGHTA, FQGNSA. V was trimmed by 2 bases and J by 4 bases, leaving 1 base between them. The CDR3 is made up of 11 amino acids. The CDR3 coding sequence is TGTGCCAGCAGCTTACCAGATACGCAGTATCTT. It translates to CASSLPDTQYL.

This clonotype occurred a few times. V and J are TRBV12-3 or TRBV12-4 and TRBJ2-2; D perhaps matches TRBD2 (5 bases). This CDR3 region has 13 residues. V dropped 7 bases and J dropped 5 bases, with 11 bases sitting between them. Written as DNA, the CDR3 is TGTGCCAGCACTCCCCGGGGAACCGGGGAGCTGTTTTTT. Translation: CASTPRGTGELFF.

This clonotype has more than one count but fewer than ten. The J gene is TRBJ1-2, the V gene TRBV9, with a tentative D call TRBD1 (6 bases). Germline V gene sequence: CDR1 SGDLS, CDR2 YYNGEE. The CDR3 sequence is 16 residues long. Trimming removed 2 bases at V and 3 bases at J, with 17 bases between. The CDR3 is CASSVSGGAGDYGYTF. DNA for the CDR3: TGTGCCAGCAGCGTCTCCGGGGGCGCGGGTGACTATGGCTACACCTTC.

The chain is built from TRBV20-1 and TRBJ2-1, with TRBD2 matching over 9 bases. The junction had 11 bases not matched to a gene; V was cut back by 6 bases and J by 8 bases. The CDR3 length is 14 residues. From germline, CDR1 is DFQATT and CDR2 SNEGSKA (reference sequence). CDR3 loop: CSALPGLALDEQFF. The DNA of the CDR3 is TGCAGTGCCCTCCCGGGACTAGCTCTCGATGAGCAGTTCTTC.

The CDR3 loop is CSVQRQGVTEAFF. DNA of the CDR3: TGCAGCGTTCAACGACAGGGGGTCACTGAAGCTTTCTTT. V usage is TRBV29-1 and J usage is TRBJ1-1; 9 bases are a match to TRBD1. After removal of 5 bases from V and 4 bases from J, the junction contained 5 bases not matched to a gene. The CDR3 contains 13 residues. Germline lookup yields CDR1 SQVTM and CDR2 ANQGSEA. The full variable domain, its missing parts supplied by reference TRBV29-1 and TRBJ1-1, is SAVISQKPSRDICQRGTSLTIQCQVDSQVTMMFWYRQQPGQSLTLIATANQGSEATYESGFVIDKFPISRPNLTFSTLTVSNMSPEDSSIYLCSVQRQGVTEAFFGQGTRLTVV.

This chain joins TRBV6-2 or TRBV6-3 and TRBJ2-7, with 8 bases that match TRBD2. The germline V gene has CDR1 MNHEY and CDR2 SVGEGT. V shed 2 bases and J 2 bases; nucleotides not matched to a gene: 5. The CDR3 has 15 amino acids. In nucleotides, the CDR3 is TGTGCCAGCAGTTACCCAGGACTAGCAACCTACGAGCAGTACTTC. This sequence encodes CASSYPGLATYEQYF.

This chain links TRBV29-1 with TRBJ1-5; TRBD1 agrees at 8 bases. The CDR3 has 15 residues. The V segment lost 7 bases and the J segment 6 bases; nucleotides outside the gene matches: 14. CDR1 is SQVTM and CDR2 is ANQGSEA in the germline V gene. The CDR3 reads CSALTGTGNPQPQHF. CDR3 nucleotides: TGCAGCGCCCTTACCGGGACAGGCAACCCTCAGCCCCAGCATTTT.

This clonotype was found a few times. The rearrangement links TRBV7-2 to TRBJ2-7, with D uncertain. CDR3 size: 16 residues. Germline assignment: CDR1 SGHTA and CDR2 FQGNSA. The V gene lost 5 bases and the J gene lost 2 bases, with 19 bases spanning the gap. CDR3 sequence (DNA): TGTGCCAGCAGCGCGAAAACTCCGTTGGGTCCCTACGAGCAGTACTTC. The encoded protein is CASSAKTPLGPYEQYF.

The table lists this clonotype with many counts. The chain recombines TRBV4-2 with TRBJ2-3; D gene ambiguous. This CDR3 spans 15 amino acids. Trimming cost V 7 bases and J 2 bases, with 16 bases left between them. Germline loops: CDR1 LGHNA, CDR2 YNFKEQ. The DNA for the CDR3 is TGTGCCAGCACCCCGTCGGAGTTGGACACAGATACGCAGTATTTT. Protein sequence: CASTPSELDTDTQYF.

This clonotype was seen more than once but under ten times. The V and J genes are TRBV5-8 and TRBJ2-5; D perhaps matches TRBD1 (5 bases). The CDR3 spans 14 residues. Deletions cut 3 bases from V and 2 bases from J, with 11 bases between. Germline lookup yields CDR1 SGHTS and CDR2 YDEGEE. In DNA, the CDR3 is TGTGCCAGCAGCTATCCGACAGCACAAGAGACCCAGTACTTC. Translated, it gives CASSYPTAQETQYF.

This chain joins TRBV25-1 and TRBJ1-1, with D tentatively TRBD1 (6 bases). V lost 6 bases to trimming and J lost 4 bases, with 18 bases between them. The CDR3 has 15 residues. The germline CDR1 and CDR2 sequences are MGHDK and SYGVNS. CDR3 region: CASSDSDQGGTEAFF. The CDR3 DNA reads TGTGCCAGCAGCGACAGCGACCAAGGGGGCACTGAAGCTTTCTTT.

As concerns this clonotype: This is likely a read error, given that the CDR3 carries no conserved phenylalanine or tryptophan at its end. The V call is TRBV20-1, the J call TRBJ2-1; TRBD2 matches 10 bases. Germline V gives CDR1 DFQATT, CDR2 SNEGSKA (reference sequence). Losses at the gene ends were 0 bases for V and 8 bases for J; bases not matched to a gene: 7. The CDR3 covers 15 residues. The CDR3 reads CSARDLLAGAYEQFL. CDR3 DNA sequence: TGCAGTGCTAGAGATTTGCTAGCGGGAGCATATGAGCAGTTCTTA.